The text below deals with one T cell receptor (beta chain). The target of this receptor is not known. No base quality values were provided; no much bigger clone lies one nucleotide off. TCRbeta CDR3 regions were sequenced with the immunoSEQ Assay. After extraction, genomic DNA underwent amplification by bias-controlled multiplex PCR, followed by high-throughput sequencing. For the original study's pipeline: Collapsing and filtering of sequences were performed to quantify the absolute abundance of each unique TCRbeta CDR3 region. T cell fraction was estimated by normalizing TCRbeta template counts to usable DNA, with usable DNA measured through amplification of reference genes found in all nucleated cells. Repertoire TCRs were annotated as SARS-CoV-2-specific by exact matching of V gene, CDR3 amino acid sequence and J gene to a known reactive TCR set. The reference SARS-CoV-2 TCR set was obtained from MIRA and was filtered for enrichment in COVID-19-positive ImmuneCODE repertoires, whereby public or cross-reactive TCRs were removed. Based on the MIRA antigens, annotated TCRs were further analysed at the level of specific ORF or position within ORF. Breadth was defined as annotated unique rearrangements over total unique productive rearrangements; depth was the summed frequency of those rearrangements. TCR breadth was compared between groups using two-sided Wilcoxon rank-sum tests. TCRdb retrieved this table from immuneACCESS and kept in-frame rearrangements only. Not all clones are present; in checked studies, unresolved V genes account for under half, and no reason is known for the remainder. D and trimming come from the DNA, and the V and J calls and clone size come from that table. In this sample the table shows over 400,000 clones, around 92% of which occur a single time. About 1.7% of the sample goes to the ten largest clones.

This entry belongs to a study of Ad26.COV2.S vaccination and SARS-CoV-2 variants (dated by TCRdb to about 2021). About the study as a whole: Donors in the vaccine arm were drawn from COV1001, a multicentre, randomized, double-blind, placebo-controlled phase I-IIa trial testing Ad26.COV2.S in healthy adults. TCRbeta repertoire sequencing served as the tool for gauging how specific and how broad the SARS-CoV-2-reactive T cell receptors were following Ad26.COV2.S vaccination. Participants in the trial were split at random into five groups of five each, receiving low-dose or high-dose Ad26.COV2.S once or twice, or else placebo on both occasions. Dosing of Ad26.COV2.S was intramuscular, at either 5x10^10 or 1x10^11 viral particles, delivered as one shot or as two shots spaced 56 days apart. A total of approximately 30 samples were included in the TCR-sequenced set, comprising around 19 Ad26.COV2.S vaccine recipients, 5 placebo recipients and 8 SARS-CoV-2 convalescent individuals. Investigators did not know the trial group allocation while performing experiments and assessing outcomes. Broad study findings and their caveats: After vaccination, substantial breadth of spike-specific CD8+ and CD4+ T cell responses was reported. The study was not powered to compare responses between vaccine doses or regimens. According to the authors, total T cell responses may have been underestimated by the TCR breadth and depth analyses. Vaccine and placebo recipients had similar non-spike TCR breadth, a finding consistent with the vaccine containing only spike. Compared with placebo recipients, Ad26.COV2.S recipients showed higher spike-specific TCR breadth (P = 0.0014).

Trimming takes 7 bases from V and 5 bases from J, and the germline ends sit 15 bases apart. The CDR1 and CDR2 encoded by the germline V gene (reference sequence) are MNHEY and SMNVEV. Its CDR3 holds 15 amino acids, cysteine through phenylalanine. The entry retains the CDR3 DNA only, 45 bases that are in frame from base 1. Read against the paper, the sample's treatment or condition label means: roughly 19 received Ad26.COV2.S at low or high dose, single or two shots; 5 received placebo; per-sample allocation not given. Repertoires of vaccine and placebo recipients were sequenced from samples collected on day 63 after the first injection. Cohort 1b enrolled about two dozen adults aged 18-55 years at a single site in Boston, USA, between 29 July and 7 August 2020. Ad26.COV2.S was a replication-incompetent adenovirus type 26 vector expressing a prefusion-stabilized SARS-CoV-2 spike protein from the original Wuhan strain.

This receptor was taken from a person between 18 and 65 years old who received the Ad26.COV2.S COVID-19 vaccine or a placebo. The chain couples TRBV27 to TRBJ1-6, and TRBD1 may be the D gene, going by 6 matching bases. The sample in question was peripheral blood, obtained in a trial of Ad26.COV2.S vaccine versus placebo. The DNA reads as follows: TGTGCCAGCACCAAGACAGGATACAATAATTCACCCCTCCACTTT. Translated, this is CASTKTGYNNSPLHF.